Below are 2 T cell receptor beta chains sequenced from a single sample in a study of cytomegalovirus exposure and HLA in healthy donors. Primers: 60 Vbeta forward and 13 Jbeta reverse. Clones were read by immunoSEQ multiplex PCR, and TCRdb kept only the in-frame ones, dropping some. The sample consists of around 140,000 clones, approximately 75% of them appearing once. Sample: PBMCs. The receptors were sampled from a male donor in good health and CMV-seronegative.

The chain combines TRBV15 with TRBJ1-2; 10 bases fit TRBD1. V shed 3 bases, J shed 3 bases, and the junction held 1 base outside the gene matches. Germline CDR1 LNHNV, CDR2 YYDKDF (reference sequence). The CDR3 is 14 residues long. The CDR3 DNA follows: TGTGCCACCAGCAGTGGACAGGGGGACTATGGCTACACCTTC. Translating it yields CATSSGQGDYGYTF.

The table lists this clone with a few counts. This chain joins TRBV4-1 and TRBJ2-7; 10 bases are a match to TRBD2. This CDR3 spans 17 amino acids. The germline gives CDR1 MGHRA, CDR2 YSYEKL. V dropped 2 bases and J dropped 4; count of bases not matched to a gene: 11. CDR3 in DNA: TGCGCCAGCAGCCAACTAGGGGTACTAGCGGGGCTGTACGAGCAGTACTTC. Its protein product is CASSQLGVLAGLYEQYF.